A selection of T cell receptor beta chains follows, all from one sample in a study of post-analysis software for immune sequencing data. Each CDR3 protein is one row after TCRdb ran MiXCR on the PCR reads. Here the sample spans a few hundred thousand distinct CDR3 sequences, 30% to 45% being singletons. Sequencing input: blood. All receptors come from a girl aged 5-17 years with multiple sclerosis. Both conserved end residues are part of each CDR3. Not all rows give a size; the values are once, few, many and, for expanded clones, a class.

clone_size cdr3_length j_call v_call cdr3_aa
NA 17 TRBJ1-1 TRBV11-2 CASSPRWDSRANTEAFF
many 16 TRBJ1-2 TRBV11-1 CASSSGRTGPGYGYTF
many 15 TRBJ2-1 TRBV6-2/TRBV6-3 CASSYPAGDYNEQFF
few 17 TRBJ2-7 TRBV3-1 CASSQEGLAGRTYEQYF
NA 14 TRBJ2-1 TRBV7-9 CTSSFGATYNEQFF
many 13 TRBJ2-5 TRBV12-3/TRBV12-4 CASSFGRGETQYF
NA 16 TRBJ2-1 TRBV20-1 CSAKIRGGLLYNEQFF
NA 15 TRBJ2-1 TRBV20-1 CSAGLTGGGRNERFF
many 15 TRBJ2-4 TRBV5-1 CASSLEDRVHNIQYF
few 17 TRBJ2-7 TRBV2 CASSEGTSGGATYEQYF
NA 12 TRBJ1-2 TRBV21-1 CASSLRRPGYTF
few 14 TRBJ1-1 TRBV12-3/TRBV12-4 CATRRGPMNTEAFF